This T cell receptor (beta chain) derives from a study of blood T cell repertoires in COVID-19 (dated by TCRdb to the early 2020s). For context, the study as a whole: The collaborator samples originated in the United States, Italy and Spain and spanned the acute and convalescent phases of COVID-19. The material from the prospective study consisted of cDNA or gDNA derived from T cells, B-cell-depleted T cells, or PBMCs. Subjects who had been exposed to COVID-19, were actively infected with it, or had recovered from it provided the deeply sampled blood TCRbeta repertoires that made up the dataset. The repertoires were made available in a free public database intended to serve as a resource for research on the immune response to SARS-CoV-2. The samples were drawn from the first 160 participants of the ongoing ImmuneRACE study and from over 950 subjects provided by 6 global collaborators. A de-identified subject ID, COVID-19 status, age in years and sex were almost always included in the sample metadata. Where HLA class I and class II types were available, the types were taken from metadata supplied by the sample provider, not from assay-based typing. Overall study outcomes, separate from this receptor: The amount of clinical and demographic metadata varied by source and participant and was provided uncurated.

TCRbeta CDR3 regions were amplified from genomic DNA using the immunoSEQ Assay, a bias-controlled multiplex PCR. As for the authors' bioinformatics: Nucleated cell counts per sample were estimated from amplification of reference gene primers within the assay. Sequence reads were collapsed and filtered to measure the absolute abundance of every unique TCRbeta CDR3 rearrangement. For each sample, productive Simpson clonality was calculated as the square root of Simpson's diversity index across productive rearrangements. TCRdb obtained this table from immuneACCESS and retained in-frame rearrangements with V and J assigned. These tables miss some clones; where compared with another copy, unresolved V genes account for less than half of the shortfall, and the remainder is unexplained. The DNA was the basis for D and trimming; V, J and clone size are from that table. This sample holds more than 150,000 clones; more than 80% were observed only once. In total, the top ten clones hold 6.5% to 8.5% of the sample.

This clone was seen once. The antigen this receptor binds is unknown. No base quality information exists; no much larger clone differs at one position. After removal of 6 bases from V and 7 bases from J, the junction retains 7 bases not matched to a gene. CDR3 length: 15 amino acids, cysteine to phenylalanine. Only the CDR3 DNA stays, 45 bases, in frame from base 1. According to the germline V gene (reference sequence), CDR1 reads LNHDA and CDR2 reads SQIVND. The collaborating institutions used their own protocols to collect whole blood in K2EDTA tubes. For TCRbeta analysis, collaborators shipped samples as frozen whole blood, isolated PBMCs, or DNA extracted from either of those sample types.

The receptor was isolated from a human donor in a cohort sampled during active COVID-19. Sequences were obtained from peripheral blood. The V and J segments used are TRBV19 and TRBJ2-1, and TRBD1 aligns with 12 junction nucleotides. The DNA sequence is TGTGCCAGTAGCACTCCGGGACAGGGGGCGAATGAGCAGTTCTTC. Translated, it gives CASSTPGQGANEQFF.